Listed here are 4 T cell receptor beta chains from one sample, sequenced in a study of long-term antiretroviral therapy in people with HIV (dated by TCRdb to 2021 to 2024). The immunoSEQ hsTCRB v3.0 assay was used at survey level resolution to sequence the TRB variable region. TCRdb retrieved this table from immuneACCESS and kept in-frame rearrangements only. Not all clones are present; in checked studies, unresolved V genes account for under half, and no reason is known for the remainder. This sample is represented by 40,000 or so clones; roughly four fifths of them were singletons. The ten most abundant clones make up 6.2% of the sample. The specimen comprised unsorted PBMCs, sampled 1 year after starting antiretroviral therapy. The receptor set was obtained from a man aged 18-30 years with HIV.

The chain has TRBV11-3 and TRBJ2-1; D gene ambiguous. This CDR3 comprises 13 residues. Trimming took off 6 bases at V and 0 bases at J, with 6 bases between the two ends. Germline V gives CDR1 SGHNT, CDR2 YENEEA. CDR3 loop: CASSWASYNEQFF. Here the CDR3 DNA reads TGTGCCAGCAGTTGGGCCTCCTACAATGAGCAGTTCTTC.

This CDR3 reads CASSSSFGGAGDEQFF. CDR3 in DNA: TGTGCCAGCAGCTCCTCCTTTGGCGGTGCCGGGGATGAGCAGTTCTTC. The gene calls are TRBV11-3 and TRBJ2-1; D possibly corresponds to TRBD2 (5 bases). V lost 4 bases and J 8 bases, leaving 21 bases between the germline ends. Germline V gives CDR1 SGHNT, CDR2 YENEEA. There are 16 residues in the CDR3.

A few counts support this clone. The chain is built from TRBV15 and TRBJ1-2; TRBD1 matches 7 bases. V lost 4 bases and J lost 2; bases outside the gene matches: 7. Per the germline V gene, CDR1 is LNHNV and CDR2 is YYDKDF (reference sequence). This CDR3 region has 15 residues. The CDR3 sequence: CATSKTGLGNYGYTF. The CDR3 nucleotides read TGTGCCACCAGCAAGACAGGGCTCGGGAACTATGGCTACACCTTC.

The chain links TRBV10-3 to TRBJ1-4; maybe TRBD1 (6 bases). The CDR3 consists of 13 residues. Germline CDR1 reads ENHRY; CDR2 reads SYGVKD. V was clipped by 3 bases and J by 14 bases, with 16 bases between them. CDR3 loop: CAISDIWDMRLFF. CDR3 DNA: TGTGCCATCAGTGACATATGGGACATGCGGCTGTTTTTT.